Shown below are 28 T cell receptor beta chains from a single sample sequenced in a study of blood T cells in healthy people across ages. Primed by a sample-barcoded 5' primer and a J-beta primer mix, a second PCR proceeded for about 7 to 11 cycles. TCRdb re-called the 5' RACE reads through MiXCR, storing one row per CDR3 protein. The sample has some 1 million distinct CDR3 sequences; 40% to 55% are singletons. The sequenced material came from blood. The source of these receptors is a woman aged 55 to 70 in good health.

The CDR3 coding sequence is TGCGCCAGCAGCCTACAGGGACTAGGACCCTACAATGAGCAGTTCTTC. It codes for CASSLQGLGPYNEQFF. The rearrangement links TRBV4-1 to TRBJ2-1, with 8 bases that match TRBD2. Unmatched junction bases numbered 7, after V lost 4 bases and J lost 2 bases. The CDR3 has 16 residues. CDR1 and CDR2 (germline): MGHRA, YSYEKL.

This chain's CDR3 is CASSPAGLDGYTF. CDR3 sequence (DNA): TGTGCCAGCAGCCCCGCGGGATTAGATGGCTACACCTTC. The chain has TRBV9 and TRBJ1-2; D call uncertain. Germline V gives CDR1 SGDLS, CDR2 YYNGEE. The CDR3 runs 13 residues. V dropped 4 bases and J dropped 6 bases, with 13 bases sitting between them.

This rearrangement joins TRBV5-1 to TRBJ2-1, with 8 bases lining up with TRBD2. V trimming: 6 bases; J trimming: 9 bases; junction bases outside the gene matches: 14. This CDR3 region has 15 residues. The germline V gene has CDR1 SGHRS and CDR2 YFSETQ. CDR3 sequence: CASTQGTSSLVEQFF. The CDR3 nucleotides are TGCGCCAGCACCCAAGGGACTAGTTCCCTTGTTGAGCAGTTCTTC. The full variable domain, with the rest looked up from reference TRBV5-1 and TRBJ2-1, is KAGVTQTPRYLIKTRGQQVTLSCSPISGHRSVSWYQQTPGQGLQFLFEYFSETQRNKGNFPGRFSGRQFSNSRSEMNVSTLELGDSALYLCASTQGTSSLVEQFFGPGTRLTVL.

This clonotype showed up just a few times. J is TRBJ2-1 and V is TRBV5-6; D uncertain. The CDR3 is 14 amino acids. Germline V gene sequence: CDR1 SGHDT, CDR2 YYEEEE. V was clipped by 0 bases and J by 4 bases, with 8 bases between them. The CDR3 DNA follows: TGTGCCAGCAGCTTGGCCGACGGATACAATGAGCAGTTCTTC. Translated, it gives CASSLADGYNEQFF.

This clonotype appeared a single time. A clone one base away is much larger, so this may be a read error. The chain is built from TRBV2 and TRBJ2-7, with D possibly matching TRBD2 (6 bases). CDR3 length equals 17 residues. CDR1 SNHLY and CDR2 FYNNEI come from the germline V gene. The CDR3 here is CASSERGSGRKTYVQYF. The CDR3 DNA reads as TGTGCCAGCAGTGAGCGGGGATCCGGTCGGAAAACCTACGTGCAGTACTTC.

The chain couples TRBV4-1 to TRBJ2-7; maybe TRBD1 (5 bases). V was trimmed by 0 bases and J by 3 bases, leaving 12 bases between them. Germline V gene data show CDR1 as MGHRA and CDR2 as YSYEKL. The CDR3 runs 15 residues. CDR3 sequence: CASSQDGAGIYEQYF. The CDR3 DNA reads TGCGCCAGCAGCCAAGATGGGGCAGGTATCTACGAGCAGTACTTC.

This chain links TRBV4-2 with TRBJ2-3, with 15 positions matching TRBD2. CDR1 and CDR2 from the germline V gene are LGHNA and YNFKEQ. CDR3 length: 18 amino acids. V dropped 0 bases and J dropped 4; count of bases not matched to a gene: 5. The CDR3 loop is CASSQDRGLAGGPDTQYF. CDR3 sequence (DNA): TGTGCCAGCAGCCAAGATCGCGGACTAGCGGGAGGGCCAGATACGCAGTATTTT.

The chain is built from TRBV9 and TRBJ2-7; 7 bases map to TRBD1. The germline V gene encodes CDR1 SGDLS and CDR2 YYNGEE. The CDR3 covers 13 residues. Germline trimming cut 2 bases from V and 4 bases from J; bases unmatched to any gene: 3. The CDR3 is CASSVRQGYEQYF. DNA for the CDR3: TGTGCCAGCAGCGTTCGACAGGGTTACGAGCAGTACTTC.

This clonotype turned up a few times. CDR3 residues: CSARRPSGKSQETQYF. CDR3 nucleotides: TGCAGTGCTAGACGACCTAGCGGGAAGAGCCAAGAGACCCAGTACTTC. This chain connects TRBV20-1 to TRBJ2-5; 9 bases line up with TRBD2. Germline CDR1 is DFQATT and CDR2 is SNEGSKA (reference sequence). Unmatched junction bases numbered 8, after V lost 2 bases and J lost 1 base. This CDR3 contains 16 residues.

The rearrangement uses TRBV9 and TRBJ1-4, with 7 nucleotides matching TRBD1. CDR1 and CDR2 (germline): SGDLS, YYNGEE. The CDR3 covers 15 residues. J was trimmed by 2 bases and V by 4 bases; bases with no gene match: 5. CDR3 nucleotides: TGTGCCAGCAGCCCGTGGGACAGTACTAATGAAAAACTGTTTTTT. Translating it yields CASSPWDSTNEKLFF.

The rearrangement joins TRBV15 to TRBJ1-4, with 8 bases fitting TRBD1. V shed 2 bases, J shed 6 bases, and the junction held 5 bases outside the gene matches. Germline CDR1 and CDR2: LNHNV and YYDKDF (reference sequence). This CDR3 comprises 15 residues. CDR3 nucleotides: TGTGCCACCAGCAGACACGGACAGGGTGATGAAAAACTGTTTTTT. Amino acid sequence: CATSRHGQGDEKLFF.

The chain combines TRBV12-3 or TRBV12-4 with TRBJ1-5; no reliable D call. V was pared by 0 bases and J by 2 bases, with 5 bases between. This CDR3 has 14 residues. This CDR3 is CASSLAVGNQPQHF. CDR3 nucleotide sequence: TGTGCCAGCAGTTTAGCGGTCGGCAATCAGCCCCAGCATTTT.

V and J are TRBV7-6 and TRBJ2-5, with D possibly matching TRBD2 (6 bases). Germline V gene sequence: CDR1 SGHVS, CDR2 FNYEAQ. The CDR3 length is 15 residues. V shed 5 bases and J shed 2 bases, with 15 bases lying between them. The DNA for the CDR3 is TGTGCCAGCAGCCCCGGACTATTATTTCAAGAGACCCAGTACTTC. This sequence encodes CASSPGLLFQETQYF.

This clonotype appeared many times. V usage is TRBV7-9 and J usage is TRBJ2-7, with D unclear. The V gene's germline CDR1 is SEHNR and CDR2 FQNEAQ (reference sequence). This CDR3 is 14 amino acids long. Trimming took 1 base from V and 0 from J, leaving 7 bases between them. The CDR3 protein is CASSLVDSSYEQYF. The CDR3 DNA is TGTGCCAGCAGCTTAGTGGATAGCTCCTACGAGCAGTACTTC.

Only a few counts were recorded for this clonotype. The chain employs TRBV3-1 and TRBJ2-5; TRBD2 matches 8 bases. The CDR3 length is 15 residues. V dropped 2 bases and J dropped 2; count of bases not matched to a gene: 4. CDR1 is LGHDT, CDR2 YNNKEL, per germline (reference sequence). The CDR3 spells CASSQRTGGQETQYF. The CDR3, as DNA: TGTGCCAGCAGCCAACGTACGGGAGGGCAAGAGACCCAGTACTTC.

This clonotype has just a few counts. CDR3 DNA: TGTGCCACCAGCAGAGGGGCCGGACTAGCGGGAGTCTACAATGAGCAGTTCTTC. Protein sequence: CATSRGAGLAGVYNEQFF. J is TRBJ2-1 and V is TRBV15; 13 nucleotides line up with TRBD2. This CDR3 spans 18 amino acids. V shed 1 base, J shed 3 bases, and the junction held 6 bases outside the gene matches. Per germline, CDR1 LNHNV and CDR2 YYDKDF (reference sequence). Looking up the rest from reference TRBV15 and TRBJ2-1 gives the full variable domain: DAMVIQNPRYQVTQFGKPVTLSCSQTLNHNVMYWYQQKSSQAPKLLFHYYDKDFNNEADTPDNFQSRRPNTSFCFLDIRSPGLGDTAMYLCATSRGAGLAGVYNEQFFGPGTRLTVL.

The chain couples TRBV28 to TRBJ2-7; D remains ambiguous. The CDR3 extends over 14 amino acids. V lost 8 bases to trimming and J lost 7 bases, with 21 bases between them. Germline V CDR1 and CDR2: MDHEN, SYDVKM. The CDR3 nucleotides are TGTGCCAGCCTAAGCAGCCCTCCCGGATGGGAGCAGTACTTC. Its protein product is CASLSSPPGWEQYF.

This chain joins TRBV6-1 and TRBJ2-4, with a possible D match to TRBD1 (5 bases). Gene TRBJ2-5 matches the end of the DNA better, so the J call may be wrong. CDR1 and CDR2 (germline): MNHNS, SASEGT. The CDR3 extends over 16 amino acids. CDR3: CASRAEMQGRGETQYF. CDR3 DNA: TGTGCCAGCAGAGCCGAAATGCAGGGTCGAGGAGAGACCCAGTACTTC.

The CDR3 bases are TGCAGCGTGCAGGGACGGGAGGCCTACGAGCAGTACTTC. It specifies CSVQGREAYEQYF. The chain is built from TRBV29-1 and TRBJ2-7, with 7 bases identical to TRBD2. This CDR3 is built from 13 residues. Germline-derived CDR1 and CDR2 are SQVTM and ANQGSEA. The J segment lost 2 bases and the V segment lost 6 bases, leaving 7 bases of the junction unmatched.

The chain joins TRBV7-2 to TRBJ2-1; 7 nucleotides line up with TRBD2. The better agreement between TRBJ2-7 and the DNA end casts doubt on the J call. Germline V CDR1 and CDR2: SGHTA, FQGNSA. The CDR3 runs to 15 residues. CDR3 loop: CASRAGEGWYNEQYF. Written as DNA, the CDR3 is TGTGCCAGCAGGGCGGGAGAGGGGTGGTACAATGAGCAGTACTTC.

CDR3 protein: CASSMKSRRERAFF. CDR3 sequence (DNA): TGCGCCAGCAGCATGAAGTCCAGGAGGGAGAGAGCTTTCTTT. The V gene is TRBV5-1, the J gene TRBJ1-1, with D uncertain. CDR1 and CDR2 (germline): SGHRS, YFSETQ. The CDR3 sequence is 14 residues long. Trimming shortened V by 4 bases and J by 10 bases, and 20 bases separated the two germline ends.

The V call is TRBV20-1, the J call TRBJ2-3; TRBD2 aligns across 12 bases. The CDR3 is 17 residues long. Germline values: CDR1 DFQATT, CDR2 SNEGSKA (reference sequence). Unmatched junction bases numbered 8, after V lost 2 bases and J lost 2 bases. The CDR3 spells CSARKTSGSHFTDTQYF. CDR3 nucleotides: TGCAGTGCTAGAAAGACTAGCGGGAGCCATTTCACAGATACGCAGTATTTT.

Note on this clonotype: This may be a read error, as it is one base from a much larger clone. The chain combines TRBV13 with TRBJ2-4, with 8 bases lining up with TRBD1. The length of the CDR3 is 12 residues. Germline CDR1 PRHDT, CDR2 FYEKMQ (reference sequence). Germline trimming cut 5 bases from V and 8 bases from J; bases unmatched to any gene: 2. The chain's CDR3 is CASSETGDIQYF. For the CDR3, the DNA is TGTGCCAGCAGCGAGACAGGGGACATTCAGTACTTC.

V is TRBV7-9 and J is TRBJ2-7; D not certain. Germline CDR1 SEHNR, CDR2 FQNEAQ (reference sequence). Trimming pared 7 bases from V and 2 bases from J, leaving 18 bases between. This CDR3 contains 15 residues. The CDR3 DNA reads TGTGCCAGCACCCAATCATCCAGTGCAGCCTACGAGCAGTACTTC. It yields the protein CASTQSSSAAYEQYF.

This clonotype occurred a few times. The chain links TRBV20-1 to TRBJ2-7, with 9 positions matching TRBD2. Trimming took 7 bases from V and 0 from J; bases not matched to a gene: 4. This CDR3 spans 13 amino acids. Germline lookup yields CDR1 DFQATT and CDR2 SNEGSKA (reference sequence). The chain's CDR3 is CSGVAGVSYEQYF. CDR3 bases: TGCAGTGGTGTAGCGGGAGTCTCCTACGAGCAGTACTTC.

CDR3 sequence (DNA): TGCAGTGCCACCTCCGGGACTAGCGGGAGCGATGAGCAGTTCTTC. This codes for CSATSGTSGSDEQFF. The V call is TRBV20-1, the J call TRBJ2-1, with 14 bases fitting TRBD2. The CDR3 loop spans 15 amino acids. Looked up from germline, CDR1 is DFQATT and CDR2 is SNEGSKA (reference sequence). J lost 8 bases, V lost 6 bases, and 9 bases had no gene match.

The V gene is TRBV7-9, the J gene TRBJ2-7; D might be TRBD2 (5 bases). This CDR3 has 14 amino acids. The germline CDR1 and CDR2 sequences are SEHNR and FQNEAQ (reference sequence). Deletions cut 1 base from V and 6 bases from J, with 13 bases between. The chain's CDR3 is CASSLVSGLGEQYF. The CDR3 nucleotides read TGTGCCAGCAGCTTAGTCTCGGGGTTAGGCGAGCAGTACTTC.

This CDR3 reads CASSPRNQGDNSPLHF. DNA for the CDR3: TGTGCCAGCTCACCACGAAATCAGGGCGATAATTCACCCCTCCACTTT. The genes are TRBV18 and TRBJ1-6; possible D gene TRBD1, 5 bases. In germline, CDR1 is KGHSH, CDR2 LQKENI. Trimming removed 1 base from V and 5 bases from J, with 12 bases in between. The CDR3 is made up of 16 amino acids.